The TCR beta chain described here comes from a study of T cells in localized non-small cell lung cancer. Measured with immunoSEQ multiplex PCR; TCRdb has only the in-frame clones, and not every one. This table has roughly 36,000 clones, roughly 83% appearing once. As regards this clone: The target antigen is unknown.

With 5 bases clipped from V and 1 base from J, the junction kept 8 bases outside the gene matches. The CDR3 has 16 amino acids. Germline V gives CDR1 LNHDA, CDR2 SQIVND (reference sequence). Study conclusions and caveats: Higher adjacent-lung clonality was associated with shorter survival. Maximal T cell clonality occurred in uninvolved adjacent lung, with tumor ranking below it. A median of approximately 57 clones ranked among the top 100 in tumor appeared in adjacent lung.

The J gene is TRBJ1-5, the V gene TRBV19, with 7 bases that match TRBD1. This receptor was identified in a woman between 40 and 69 years old with stage II squamous cell lung carcinoma. The material sequenced was PBMCs, taken before any cancer treatment. CDR3 bases: TGTGCCAGTAGTCCCAGGGGGGATCAGAGCAATCAGCCCCAGCATTTT. Encoded protein: CASSPRGDQSNQPQHF.